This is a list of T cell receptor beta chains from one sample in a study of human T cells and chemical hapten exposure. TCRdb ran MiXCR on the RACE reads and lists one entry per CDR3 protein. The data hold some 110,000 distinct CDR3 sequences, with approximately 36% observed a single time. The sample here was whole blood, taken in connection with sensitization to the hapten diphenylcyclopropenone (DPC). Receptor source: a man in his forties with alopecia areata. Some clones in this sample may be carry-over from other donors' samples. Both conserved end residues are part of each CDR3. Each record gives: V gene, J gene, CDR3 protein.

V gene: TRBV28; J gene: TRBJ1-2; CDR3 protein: CASSPTGFYGYTF
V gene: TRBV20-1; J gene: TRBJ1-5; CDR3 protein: CSGTIGVNQPQHF
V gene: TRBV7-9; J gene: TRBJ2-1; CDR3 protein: CASSLVFGTHNEQFF
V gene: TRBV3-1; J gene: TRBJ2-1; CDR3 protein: CASSQMSSSGKQFF
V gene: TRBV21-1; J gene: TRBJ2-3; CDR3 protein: CASSKEDRGHTDTQYF
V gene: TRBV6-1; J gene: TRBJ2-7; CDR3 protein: CASSDWTGIYEQYF
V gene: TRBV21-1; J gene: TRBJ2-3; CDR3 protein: CASSPPGSVWVGDRVTDTQYF
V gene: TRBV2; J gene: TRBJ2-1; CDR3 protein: CASSEIDMGLAGGPYYNEQFF
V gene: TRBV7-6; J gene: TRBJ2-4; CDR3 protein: CASSLVFGNIQYF
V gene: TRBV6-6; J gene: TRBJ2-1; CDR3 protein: CASSRETGGKDEQFF
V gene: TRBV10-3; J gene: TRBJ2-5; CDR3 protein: CAINPGTAPETQYF
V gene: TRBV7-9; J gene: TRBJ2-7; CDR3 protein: CASSPGKSGEQYF
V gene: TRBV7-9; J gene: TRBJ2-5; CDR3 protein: CASSLSGQDIIAETQYF
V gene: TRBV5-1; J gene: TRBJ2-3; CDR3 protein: CASSRRLASTDTQYF
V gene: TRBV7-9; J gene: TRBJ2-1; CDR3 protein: CASSSDLSGRSFNEQFF
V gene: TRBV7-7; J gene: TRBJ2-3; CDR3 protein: CASTRGGPHTDTQYF
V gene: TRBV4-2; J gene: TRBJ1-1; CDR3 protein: CASSQEAGAGTEAFF
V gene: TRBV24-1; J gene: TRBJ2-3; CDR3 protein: CATAASDTQYF
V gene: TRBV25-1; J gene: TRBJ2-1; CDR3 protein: CASSVSGLAGANEQFF
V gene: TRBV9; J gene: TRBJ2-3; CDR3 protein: CASSPRRVTDTQYF
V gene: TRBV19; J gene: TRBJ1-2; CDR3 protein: CASTGQAFTNYGYTF
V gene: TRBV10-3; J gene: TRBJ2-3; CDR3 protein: CAISESPGRTDTQYF
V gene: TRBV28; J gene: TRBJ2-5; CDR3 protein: CASNLAIRQETQYF
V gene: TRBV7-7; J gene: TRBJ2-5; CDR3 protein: CASSLVGGQETQYF
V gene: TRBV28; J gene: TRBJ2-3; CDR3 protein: CASSLLLSGSQYF